Detailed here is one T cell receptor (beta chain). Its antigen remains unidentified. This sample was taken from a study of regulatory T cells in long-lasting Graves disease. On the study more broadly: In persistent Graves' disease, antithyroid drugs had been taken for over 5 years and TSH receptor antibodies stayed positive. General study findings and limits: TRBV28, TRBJ1-2 and TRBJ2-5 were favored in persistent disease. Patients with persistent Graves' had lower TCR diversity than newly diagnosed patients.

Per germline, CDR1 DFQATT and CDR2 SNEGSKA (reference sequence). Trimming took 6 bases from V and 14 from J, leaving 13 bases between them. The CDR3 consists of 10 residues. The TCR beta library used iRepertoire HTBI primers with Arm-PCR amplification of CDR3. Each CDR3 protein is one row after TCRdb ran MiXCR on the multiplex PCR reads. The data show approximately 380,000 distinct CDR3 sequences, with less than 25% seen just once and less than 25% held by the top ten. This sample's time point: persistent/refractory GD, antithyroid drugs over 5 years with positive TRAb. There was RNA extracted from PBMCs, and the TCR library was made from it.

The clonotype was recovered from a female donor with Graves disease. The specimen comprised peripheral blood mononuclear cells (PBMCs), sampled when the disease was refractory, from a patient treated with antithyroid drugs. The chain links TRBV20-1 to TRBJ2-2; TRBD2 is a possible D gene (5 bases). The CDR3 loop reads CSALDSELFF. Written as DNA, the CDR3 is TGCAGTGCCTTGGACTCCGAACTGTTTTTT.